The entry below gives a single T cell receptor (beta chain) sequence along with its context. The record originates from a study of blood T cell repertoires in COVID-19. As for the study in general: Samples of COVID-19 (acute and convalescent) were obtained from the United States, Italy and Spain. T cells, B-cell-depleted T cells, or PBMCs supplied cDNA or gDNA.

In the original analysis: Researchers report that nucleated cell counts were estimated from reference gene primer amplification. Method: immunoSEQ multiplex PCR; TCRdb's copy keeps in-frame clones and lacks some. The V and J calls and clone size are taken from that table; D and trimming were inferred from the DNA. This table has 120,000 to 150,000 clones, 80% to 90% appearing once. One Seattle source followed patients from active infection through their disease course. Sample: peripheral blood. The TCR sequence derives from a woman aged 55-70 years with COVID-19, enrolled during active disease.

CDR3 DNA: TGCGCCAGCAGCTTGGCCGGCGGGGGATCTCACACCGGGGAGCTGTTTTTT. Amino acids: CASSLAGGGSHTGELFF. This chain joins TRBV5-1 and TRBJ2-2; 7 nucleotides align to TRBD2. Germline CDR1 is SGHRS and CDR2 is YFSETQ. The CDR3 is 17 amino acids. The V segment lost 0 bases and the J segment 3 bases; nucleotides outside the gene matches: 8.